Below are 17 T cell receptor beta chains sequenced from a single sample in a study of blood T cell repertoires in COVID-19. Data came from immunoSEQ multiplex PCR; TCRdb stores just in-frame clones and leaves some out. The sample carries roughly 73,000 clones, about 82% recorded once. Material: peripheral blood. Receptors were obtained from a woman aged 60-75 years with acute or convalescent COVID-19.

This chain connects TRBV9 to TRBJ2-1; D might be TRBD2 (6 bases). This CDR3 is built from 16 residues. Germline V lookup: CDR1 SGDLS, CDR2 YYNGEE. V was shortened by 0 bases and J by 1 base, with 11 bases between the two germline ends. CDR3 sequence: CASSVGTGTSYNEQFF. CDR3 nucleotide sequence: TGTGCCAGCAGCGTAGGAACGGGGACTTCCTACAATGAGCAGTTCTTC.

The chain is built from TRBV20-1 and TRBJ1-2; 7 bases fit TRBD1. This CDR3 is 11 amino acids long. CDR1 DFQATT and CDR2 SNEGSKA come from the germline V gene (reference sequence). The junction had 5 bases not matched to a gene; V was cut back by 6 bases and J by 7 bases. CDR3 in amino acids: CSASTGTGYTF. CDR3 sequence (DNA): TGCAGTGCCTCGACAGGGACTGGCTACACCTTC.

The gene calls are TRBV2 and TRBJ1-2; D gene ambiguous. The CDR3 consists of 12 residues. CDR1 and CDR2 (germline): SNHLY, FYNNEI. The V end was cut by 3 bases, the J end by 6 bases, with 8 bases between. The CDR3 DNA reads as TGTGCCAGCAGTGATTCCGGGAATGGCTACACCTTC. This sequence encodes CASSDSGNGYTF.

The chain recombines TRBV3-1 (or the pseudogene TRBV3-2) with TRBJ2-7; D unresolved. This CDR3 has 14 residues. V was pared by 1 base and J by 2 bases, with 9 bases between. CDR1 is LGHDT, CDR2 YNNKEL, per germline (reference sequence). The DNA for the CDR3 is TGTGCCAGCAGCCAAGGTGTCCCAACCTACGAGCAGTACTTC. It encodes CASSQGVPTYEQYF.

V gene TRBV4-1 combines with J gene TRBJ1-1, with a weak D call TRBD1 (5 bases). The CDR3 consists of 15 residues. V shed 4 bases and J shed 5 bases, with 17 bases lying between them. Germline V gene sequence: CDR1 MGHRA, CDR2 YSYEKL. The chain's CDR3 is CASSPQRGGGTEAFF. The CDR3 coding sequence is TGCGCCAGCAGCCCACAAAGGGGTGGGGGGACTGAAGCTTTCTTT.

This chain uses TRBV15 with TRBJ2-1; a possible D gene is TRBD1 (5 bases). Trimming left V 0 bases short and J 15 bases short, with 15 bases between. The length of the CDR3 is 13 residues. The germline CDR1 and CDR2 sequences are LNHNV and YYDKDF (reference sequence). In DNA form, the CDR3 reads TGTGCCACCAGCAGAGATAATAGGGCAGGGTGGTTCTTC. Residues: CATSRDNRAGWFF.

This chain connects TRBV30 to TRBJ2-7; 8 nucleotides align to TRBD1. V shed 2 bases and J 7 bases; nucleotides not matched to a gene: 10. In germline, CDR1 is GTSNPN, CDR2 SVGIG (reference sequence). The CDR3 spans 14 residues. CDR3 loop: CAWSTQGARWEQYF. CDR3 nucleotide sequence: TGTGCCTGGAGTACCCAGGGGGCGCGATGGGAGCAGTACTTC. Looking up the rest from reference TRBV30 and TRBJ2-7 gives the full variable domain: SQTIHQWPATLVQPVGSPLSLECTVEGTSNPNLYWYRQAAGRGLQLLFYSVGIGQISSEVPQNLSASRPQDRQFILSSKKLLLSDSGFYLCAWSTQGARWEQYFGPGTRLTVT.

This clone was recorded only once. The chain joins TRBV18 to TRBJ2-3; 7 bases fit TRBD1. CDR1 is KGHSH and CDR2 is LQKENI in the germline V gene. Unmatched junction bases numbered 1, after V lost 3 bases and J lost 4 bases. The CDR3 contains 13 residues. CDR3 coding DNA: TGTGCCAGCTCACCTACAGGGGCAGATACGCAGTATTTT. This gives the protein CASSPTGADTQYF. Full variable domain (remainder filled in from reference TRBV18 and TRBJ2-3): NAGVMQNPRHLVRRRGQEARLRCSPMKGHSHVYWYRQLPEEGLKFMVYLQKENIIDESGMPKERFSAEFPKEGPSILRIQQVVRGDSAAYFCASSPTGADTQYFGPGTRLTVL.

The chain joins TRBV27 to TRBJ1-2; TRBD1 aligns across 8 bases. Trimming cost V 8 bases and J 5 bases; bases outside gene matches: 13. Germline V lookup: CDR1 MNHEY, CDR2 SMNVEV (reference sequence). CDR3 length: 15 residues. The CDR3 DNA follows: TGTGCCAGCCGCGAGATCGGACAGGGCCTATATGGCTACACCTTC. Its protein is CASREIGQGLYGYTF.

The rearrangement joins TRBV6-5 to TRBJ1-2; 7 bases line up with TRBD1. V dropped 6 bases and J dropped 7; count of bases not matched to a gene: 11. The CDR3 runs 14 residues. CDR1 is MNHEY, CDR2 SVGAGI, per germline. The CDR3 DNA follows: TGTGCCAGCAGACCCCCCGACAGGGCTTTTGGCTACACCTTC. Its translation is CASRPPDRAFGYTF.

The rearrangement uses TRBV9 and TRBJ1-1, with D tentatively TRBD1 (6 bases). Trimming stripped 4 bases from V and 4 bases from J, with 17 bases between. This CDR3 is 15 amino acids long. Germline-derived CDR1 and CDR2 are SGDLS and YYNGEE. For the CDR3, the DNA is TGTGCCAGCAGCACGTCCGGGACATCCGGCACTGAAGCTTTCTTT. The encoded protein is CASSTSGTSGTEAFF.

The J gene is TRBJ2-3, the V gene TRBV6-5, with 7 positions matching TRBD1. Germline CDR1 reads MNHEY; CDR2 reads SVGAGI. CDR3 length equals 14 residues. The trim removed 4 bases at V and 7 bases at J, leaving 8 bases unmatched. CDR3 DNA: TGTGCCAGCAGTTTGGATTGGGGACAGAATACGCAGTATTTT. Protein sequence: CASSLDWGQNTQYF.

The chain combines TRBV7-2 with TRBJ1-3, with 7 bases aligning to TRBD1. The CDR3 runs to 16 residues. After removal of 2 bases from V and 0 bases from J, the junction contained 4 bases not matched to a gene. Germline V gene sequence: CDR1 SGHTA, CDR2 FQGNSA. CDR3 residues: CASSLHRGYSGNTIYF. The CDR3 DNA reads as TGTGCCAGCAGCTTACACAGGGGCTACTCTGGAAACACCATATATTTT.

The chain uses TRBV2 and TRBJ2-5; 11 bases are a match to TRBD1. Germline CDR1 reads SNHLY; CDR2 reads FYNNEI. J lost 5 bases, V lost 6 bases, and 11 bases had no gene match. The CDR3 contains 16 residues. CDR3: CASRETGTGGFETQYF. For the CDR3, the DNA is TGTGCCAGCAGAGAAACCGGGACAGGGGGATTTGAGACCCAGTACTTC.

This chain uses TRBV2 with TRBJ1-2; 10 bases align to TRBD1. The junction had 10 bases not matched to a gene; V was cut back by 6 bases and J by 3 bases. Germline assignment: CDR1 SNHLY and CDR2 FYNNEI. The CDR3 sequence is 16 residues long. CDR3 DNA: TGTGCCAGCAGATCGGGACAGGGGCGGGGAGACTATGGCTACACCTTC. Its protein product is CASRSGQGRGDYGYTF.

The chain carries TRBV5-1 and TRBJ1-4; 10 bases fit TRBD1. Trimming cost V 3 bases and J 7 bases; bases outside gene matches: 6. This CDR3 has 15 amino acids. The germline V gene encodes CDR1 SGHRS and CDR2 YFSETQ. For the CDR3, the DNA is TGCGCCAGCAGCTGGGGACAGGGGCGGAGTGAAAAACTGTTTTTT. Its protein product is CASSWGQGRSEKLFF.

Here the CDR3 DNA reads TGTGCCAGCAGCTACTCCGGGACTAGCGGGGGATCGGAGACCCAGTACTTC. Protein sequence: CASSYSGTSGGSETQYF. This sequence joins TRBV11-3 and TRBJ2-5; 14 bases agree with TRBD2. There are 17 residues in the CDR3. Looked up from germline, CDR1 is SGHNT and CDR2 is YENEEA. Trimming at V came to 4 bases and at J to 5 bases, leaving 9 bases not matched to a gene.